These 13 T cell receptor beta chains were all obtained from the same sample, sequenced in a study of STAT5B mutations in CD4+ large granular lymphocyte leukemia. Using immunoSEQ multiplex PCR, the repertoire was profiled, and TCRdb retains in-frame clones only, with some absent. The sample records about 34,000 clones, about 80% being singletons. What was sequenced was CD4+ T cells from blood buffy coats. The receptor source for this set is a human donor in good health.

This chain links TRBV23-1 with TRBJ1-5; D might be TRBD1 (5 bases). TRBV23-1 is an open reading frame, and its role is uncertain. The CDR3 covers 18 residues. Trimming took off 0 bases at V and 4 bases at J, with 19 bases between the two ends. CDR3 residues: CASSQSIGRVEGNQPQHF. In DNA, the CDR3 is TGCGCCAGCAGTCAATCGATCGGCAGGGTAGAGGGAAATCAGCCCCAGCATTTT.

V gene TRBV5-5 combines with J gene TRBJ1-2; a weak D match, TRBD1 (5 bases). This CDR3 region has 15 residues. Trimming took 3 bases from V and 3 from J, leaving 15 bases between them. Germline loops: CDR1 SGHKS, CDR2 YYEKEE (reference sequence). The CDR3 region is CASSWGGGLDYGYTF. As DNA, the CDR3 is TGTGCCAGCAGCTGGGGCGGGGGTCTGGACTATGGCTACACCTTC.

This rearrangement joins TRBV5-1 to TRBJ2-1; unclear D gene. CDR1 is SGHRS, CDR2 YFSETQ, per germline. The CDR3 totals 14 residues. V shed 0 bases and J shed 8 bases, with 12 bases lying between them. CDR3 in amino acids: CASSLGGFSYEQFF. CDR3 sequence (DNA): TGCGCCAGCAGCTTGGGGGGTTTCAGCTATGAGCAGTTCTTC.

The rearrangement links TRBV7-9 to TRBJ1-3; a weak D match, TRBD1 (5 bases). The V and J ends lost 5 bases and 3 bases respectively, with 8 bases between them. This CDR3 comprises 13 residues. Per the germline V gene, CDR1 is SEHNR and CDR2 is FQNEAQ (reference sequence). CDR3 sequence: CASSRGLGNTIYF. For the CDR3, the DNA is TGTGCCAGCAGCCGGGGACTTGGAAACACCATATATTTT.

The V and J genes are TRBV7-2 and TRBJ2-7; the D gene could be TRBD1 or TRBD2 (6 bases each). The CDR3 has 15 amino acids. CDR1 and CDR2 (germline): SGHTA, FQGNSA. V lost 0 bases, J lost 2 bases, and 11 bases lay in between. DNA for the CDR3: TGTGCCAGCAGCTTAGCCCGGGGGCCGACCTACGAGCAGTACTTC. It specifies CASSLARGPTYEQYF.

The chain is built from TRBV27 and TRBJ2-2; D call uncertain. Germline V lookup: CDR1 MNHEY, CDR2 SMNVEV (reference sequence). V was pared by 7 bases and J by 1 base, with 10 bases between. The CDR3 is 14 residues long. CDR3 amino acids: CASTQRRNTGELFF. The CDR3 DNA sequence: TGTGCCAGCACCCAACGCCGGAACACCGGGGAGCTGTTTTTT.

The V call is TRBV28, the J call TRBJ2-1; D is unresolved. The V end was cut by 3 bases, the J end by 8 bases, with 8 bases between. The CDR3 is 12 residues long. The germline V gene encodes CDR1 MDHEN and CDR2 SYDVKM. CDR3 DNA: TGTGCCAGCAGTTTTAGGGCCGATGAGCAGTTCTTC. It encodes CASSFRADEQFF.

The chain's CDR3 is CASSPPRVGSTEAFF. The CDR3 DNA reads as TGTGCCAGTAGTCCCCCACGAGTAGGGTCCACTGAAGCTTTCTTT. The chain joins TRBV19 to TRBJ1-1, with D unclear. V was trimmed by 5 bases and J by 4 bases, leaving 17 bases between them. CDR3 length: 15 residues. Per germline, CDR1 LNHDA and CDR2 SQIVND (reference sequence).

CDR3 sequence (DNA): TGTGCCAGCTCACCGCGGGCGGAGGGCGGAACGCAGTATTTT. It translates to CASSPRAEGGTQYF. This chain connects TRBV18 to TRBJ2-3; the D gene is possibly TRBD2 (6 bases). Germline lookup yields CDR1 KGHSH and CDR2 LQKENI. There are 14 residues in the CDR3. V lost 3 bases and J lost 9, with 16 bases in between.

CDR3 sequence: CASSGGTGRSYGYTF. CDR3 nucleotide sequence: TGTGCCAGCAGCGGCGGGACAGGGAGGAGCTATGGCTACACCTTC. The V call is TRBV5-4, the J call TRBJ1-2, with TRBD1 matching 9 bases. The CDR3 runs to 15 residues. Germline V gene data show CDR1 as SGHNT and CDR2 as YYREEE (reference sequence). Trimming took 4 bases from V and 4 from J; bases not matched to a gene: 8.

This clone was counted a few times. The J gene is TRBJ2-7, the V gene TRBV6-1; D remains ambiguous. CDR1 and CDR2 from the germline V gene are MNHNS and SASEGT. The CDR3 runs to 13 residues. V lost 4 bases and J 5 bases, leaving 12 bases between the germline ends. CDR3 amino acids: CASSVPPVDEQYF. DNA for the CDR3: TGTGCCAGCAGTGTGCCCCCGGTGGACGAGCAGTACTTC.

The chain recombines TRBV7-3 with TRBJ1-1; D not resolved. The V gene lost 5 bases and the J gene lost 4 bases, with 14 bases spanning the gap. This CDR3 is built from 14 residues. CDR1 is SGHTA and CDR2 is FQGTGA in the germline V gene. The CDR3 DNA reads TGTGCCAGCAGCCTACAATACACATTCACTGAAGCTTTCTTT. Its protein product is CASSLQYTFTEAFF.

This chain uses TRBV2 with TRBJ2-3, with 10 bases aligning to TRBD2. The V segment lost 8 bases and the J segment 3 bases; nucleotides outside the gene matches: 8. The CDR3 runs 15 residues. CDR1 and CDR2 (germline): SNHLY, FYNNEI. Here the CDR3 DNA reads TGTGCCAGCGCGAGGATGGGACTAGCGACAGATACGCAGTATTTT. Translation gives CASARMGLATDTQYF.